This T cell receptor (beta chain) was recovered during a study of T cell responses to AZD1222 COVID-19 vaccine. V was shortened by 8 bases and J by 3 bases, with 17 bases between the two germline ends. Germline V gene sequence: CDR1 MDHEN, CDR2 SYDVKM. The CDR3 has 14 amino acids. The repertoire was sequenced with immunoSEQ multiplex PCR; TCRdb's copy has only in-frame clones and lacks some. The sample holds around 80,000 clones, around 85% seen once. Sequenced material: peripheral blood, taken 28 days after the second AZD1222 dose. The receptor was derived from an adult who received the AZD1222 COVID-19 vaccine. The V and J genes are TRBV28 and TRBJ2-7; D gene ambiguous. The CDR3 loop reads CASGFRRGVYEQYF. The DNA of the CDR3 is TGTGCCAGCGGGTTTCGGCGCGGAGTCTACGAGCAGTACTTC.